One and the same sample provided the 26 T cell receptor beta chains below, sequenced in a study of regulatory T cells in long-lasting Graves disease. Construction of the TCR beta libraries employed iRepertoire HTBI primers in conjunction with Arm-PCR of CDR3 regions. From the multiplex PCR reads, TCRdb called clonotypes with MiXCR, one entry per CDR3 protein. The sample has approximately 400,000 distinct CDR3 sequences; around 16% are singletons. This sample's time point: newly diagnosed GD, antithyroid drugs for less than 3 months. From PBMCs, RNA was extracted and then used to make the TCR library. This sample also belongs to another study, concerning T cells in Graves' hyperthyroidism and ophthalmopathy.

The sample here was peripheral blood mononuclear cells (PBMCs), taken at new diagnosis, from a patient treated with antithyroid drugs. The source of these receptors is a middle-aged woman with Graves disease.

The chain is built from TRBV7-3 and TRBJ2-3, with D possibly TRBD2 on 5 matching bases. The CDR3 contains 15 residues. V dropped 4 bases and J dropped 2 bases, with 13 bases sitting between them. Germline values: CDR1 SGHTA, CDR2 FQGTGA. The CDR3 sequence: CASSSLGRATDTQYF. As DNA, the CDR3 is TGTGCCAGCAGCTCTCTCGGGCGGGCCACAGATACGCAGTATTTT.

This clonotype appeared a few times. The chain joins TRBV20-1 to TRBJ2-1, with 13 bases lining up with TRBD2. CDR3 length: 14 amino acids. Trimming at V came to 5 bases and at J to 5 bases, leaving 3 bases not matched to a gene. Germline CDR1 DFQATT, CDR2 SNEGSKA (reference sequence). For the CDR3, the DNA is TGCAGTGCTCAACTAGCGGGAGGGAACAATGAGCAGTTCTTC. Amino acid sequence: CSAQLAGGNNEQFF.

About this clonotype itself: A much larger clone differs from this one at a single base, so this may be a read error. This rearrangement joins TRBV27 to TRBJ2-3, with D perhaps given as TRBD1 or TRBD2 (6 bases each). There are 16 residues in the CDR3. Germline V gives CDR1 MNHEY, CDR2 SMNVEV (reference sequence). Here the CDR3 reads CAGSTPDGGQTDTQYF. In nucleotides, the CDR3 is TGTGCCGGCAGTACCCCCGATGGGGGGCAGACAGATACGCAGTATTTT.

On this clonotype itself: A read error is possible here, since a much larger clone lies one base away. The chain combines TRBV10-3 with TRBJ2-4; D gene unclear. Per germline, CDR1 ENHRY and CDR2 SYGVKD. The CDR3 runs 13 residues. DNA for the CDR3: TGTTCCACCCTAAGGGAAGGCAAAAACATTCAGTACTTC. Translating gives CSTLREGKNIQYF.

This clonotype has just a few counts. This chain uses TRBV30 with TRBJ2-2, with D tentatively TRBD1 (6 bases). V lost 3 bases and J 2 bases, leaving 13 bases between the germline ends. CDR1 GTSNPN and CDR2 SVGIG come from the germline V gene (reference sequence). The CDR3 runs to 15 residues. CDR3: CAWSRRGFNTGELFF. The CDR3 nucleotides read TGTGCCTGGAGCCGTAGGGGGTTCAACACCGGGGAGCTGTTTTTT.

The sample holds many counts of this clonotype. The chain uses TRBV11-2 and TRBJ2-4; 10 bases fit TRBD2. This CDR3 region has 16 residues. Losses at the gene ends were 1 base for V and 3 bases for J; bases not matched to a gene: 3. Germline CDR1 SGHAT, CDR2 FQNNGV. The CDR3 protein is CASSLALAGVKNIQYF. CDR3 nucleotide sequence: TGTGCCAGCAGCTTAGCGCTAGCGGGAGTCAAAAACATTCAGTACTTC.

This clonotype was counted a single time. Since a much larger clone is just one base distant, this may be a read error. CDR3 in amino acids: CASRADETYEQYF. CDR3 in DNA: TGCGCCAGCAGAGCGGACGAAACCTACGAGCAGTACTTC. The V gene is TRBV5-1, the J gene TRBJ2-7; D might be TRBD2 (5 bases). The CDR3 has 13 residues. Germline values: CDR1 SGHRS, CDR2 YFSETQ. Trimming pared 5 bases from V and 2 bases from J, leaving 11 bases between.

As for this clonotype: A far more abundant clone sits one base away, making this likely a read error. This CDR3 is CASSPFESGNQPQYF. CDR3 bases: TGTGCCAGCAGTCCCTTTGAAAGCGGCAATCAGCCCCAGTATTTT. The V and J genes are TRBV7-3 and TRBJ1-5; a weak D match, TRBD2 (5 bases). The assigned J gene may be wrong: the sequence end matches TRBJ2-3 better. This CDR3 is 15 amino acids long. CDR1 SGHTA and CDR2 FQGTGA come from the germline V gene.

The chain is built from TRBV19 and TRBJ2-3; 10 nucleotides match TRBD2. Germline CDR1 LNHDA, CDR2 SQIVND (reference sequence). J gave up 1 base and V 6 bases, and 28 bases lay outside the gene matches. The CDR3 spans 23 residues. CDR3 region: CASSRRVKGTSGITGGGTDTQYF. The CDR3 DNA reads TGTGCCAGTAGCCGCAGGGTAAAGGGAACTAGCGGGATCACAGGGGGGGGCACAGATACGCAGTATTTT.

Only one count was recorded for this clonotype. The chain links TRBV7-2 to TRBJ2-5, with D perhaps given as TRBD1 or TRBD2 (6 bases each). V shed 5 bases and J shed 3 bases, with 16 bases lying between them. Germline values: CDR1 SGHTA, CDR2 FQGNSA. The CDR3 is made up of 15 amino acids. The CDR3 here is CASSTHSGEEETQYF. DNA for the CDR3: TGTGCCAGCAGCACACACTCAGGGGAGGAAGAGACCCAGTACTTC.

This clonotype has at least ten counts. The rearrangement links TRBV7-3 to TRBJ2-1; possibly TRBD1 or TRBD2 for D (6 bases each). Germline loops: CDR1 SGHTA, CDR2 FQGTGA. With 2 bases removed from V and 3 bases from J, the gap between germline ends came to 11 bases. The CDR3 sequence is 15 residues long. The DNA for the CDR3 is TGTGCCAGCAGCTTACTGGGGGGCGACTACAATGAGCAGTTCTTC. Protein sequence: CASSLLGGDYNEQFF.

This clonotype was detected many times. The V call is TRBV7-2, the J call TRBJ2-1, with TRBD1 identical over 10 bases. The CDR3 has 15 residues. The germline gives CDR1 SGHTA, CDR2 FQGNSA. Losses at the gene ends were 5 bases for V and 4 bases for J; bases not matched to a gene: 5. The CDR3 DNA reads TGTGCCAGCAGCGTCGGACAGGGGGGGTACAATGAGCAGTTCTTC. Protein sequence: CASSVGQGGYNEQFF.

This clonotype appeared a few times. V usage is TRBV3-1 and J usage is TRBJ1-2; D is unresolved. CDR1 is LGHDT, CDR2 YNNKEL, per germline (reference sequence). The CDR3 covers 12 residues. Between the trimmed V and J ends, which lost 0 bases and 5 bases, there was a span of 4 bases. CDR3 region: CASSQETYGYTF. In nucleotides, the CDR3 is TGTGCCAGCAGCCAAGAAACTTATGGCTACACCTTC.

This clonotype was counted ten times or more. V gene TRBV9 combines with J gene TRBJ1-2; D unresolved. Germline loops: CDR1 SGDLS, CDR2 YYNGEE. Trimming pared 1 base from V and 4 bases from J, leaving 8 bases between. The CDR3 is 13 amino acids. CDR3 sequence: CASSVNSIYGYTF. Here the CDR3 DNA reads TGTGCCAGCAGCGTAAACAGTATCTATGGCTACACCTTC. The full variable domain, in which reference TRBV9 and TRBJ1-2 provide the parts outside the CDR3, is DSGVTQTPKHLITATGQRVTLRCSPRSGDLSVYWYQQSLDQGLQFLIQYYNGEERAKGNILERFSAQQFPDLHSELNLSSLELGDSALYFCASSVNSIYGYTFGSGTRLTVV.

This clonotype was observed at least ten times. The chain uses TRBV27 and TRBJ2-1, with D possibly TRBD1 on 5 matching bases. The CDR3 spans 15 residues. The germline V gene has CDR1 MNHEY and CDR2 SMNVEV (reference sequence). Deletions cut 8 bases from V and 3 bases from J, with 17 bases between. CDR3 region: CASGWGLGDYNEQFF. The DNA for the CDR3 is TGTGCCAGCGGATGGGGCTTAGGAGACTACAATGAGCAGTTCTTC.

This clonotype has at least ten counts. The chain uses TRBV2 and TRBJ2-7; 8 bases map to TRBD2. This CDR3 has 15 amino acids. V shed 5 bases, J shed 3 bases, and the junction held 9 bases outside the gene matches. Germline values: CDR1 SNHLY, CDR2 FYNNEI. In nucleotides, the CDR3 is TGTGCCAGCAGTTCCCAACTAGCGGAATACTACGAGCAGTACTTC. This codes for CASSSQLAEYYEQYF.

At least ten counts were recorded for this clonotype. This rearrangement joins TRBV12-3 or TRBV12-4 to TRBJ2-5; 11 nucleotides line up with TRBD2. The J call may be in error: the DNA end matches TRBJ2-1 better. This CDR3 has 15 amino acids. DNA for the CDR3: TGTGCCAGCAGTCTTGGTAGCGGGAGGGCCAATGAGCAGTTCTTC. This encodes CASSLGSGRANEQFF.

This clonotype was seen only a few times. In nucleotides, the CDR3 is TGTGCCAGCAGTTACTCTGGCAGGGCGGATTCACCCCTCCACTTT. Amino acid sequence: CASSYSGRADSPLHF. The chain recombines TRBV6-2 or TRBV6-3 with TRBJ1-6; the D gene is possibly TRBD1 (5 bases). The germline CDR1 and CDR2 sequences are MNHEY and SVGEGT. The V end was cut by 0 bases, the J end by 8 bases, with 11 bases between. The length of the CDR3 is 15 residues.

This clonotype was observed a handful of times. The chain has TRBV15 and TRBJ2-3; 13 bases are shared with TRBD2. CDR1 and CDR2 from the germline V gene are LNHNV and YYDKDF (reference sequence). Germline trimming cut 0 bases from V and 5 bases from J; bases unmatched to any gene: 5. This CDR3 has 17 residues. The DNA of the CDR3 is TGTGCCACCAGCAGAGATCTGACTAGCGGGAGGCAAGATACGCAGTATTTT. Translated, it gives CATSRDLTSGRQDTQYF. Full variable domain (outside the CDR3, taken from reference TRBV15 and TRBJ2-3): DAMVIQNPRYQVTQFGKPVTLSCSQTLNHNVMYWYQQKSSQAPKLLFHYYDKDFNNEADTPDNFQSRRPNTSFCFLDIRSPGLGDTAMYLCATSRDLTSGRQDTQYFGPGTRLTVL.

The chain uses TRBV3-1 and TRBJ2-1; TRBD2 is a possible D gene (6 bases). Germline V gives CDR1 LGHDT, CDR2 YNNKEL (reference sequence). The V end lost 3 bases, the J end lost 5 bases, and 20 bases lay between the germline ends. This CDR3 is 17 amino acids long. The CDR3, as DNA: TGTGCCAGCAGCCAGGGAATACCTAGCGACATCGACAATGAGCAGTTCTTC. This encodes CASSQGIPSDIDNEQFF.

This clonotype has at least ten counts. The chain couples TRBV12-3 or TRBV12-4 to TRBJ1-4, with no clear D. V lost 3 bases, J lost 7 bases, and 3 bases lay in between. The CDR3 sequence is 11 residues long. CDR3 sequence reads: CASSLTEKLFF. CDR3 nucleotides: TGTGCCAGCAGTTTGACTGAAAAACTGTTTTTT.

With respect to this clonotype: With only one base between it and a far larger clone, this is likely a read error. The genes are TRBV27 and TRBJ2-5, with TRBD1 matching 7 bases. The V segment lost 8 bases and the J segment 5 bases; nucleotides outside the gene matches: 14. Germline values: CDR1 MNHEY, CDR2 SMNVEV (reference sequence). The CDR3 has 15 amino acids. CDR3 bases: TGTGCCAGCGGTCCTCCTGACAGGGTATGGGAGACCCAGTACTTC. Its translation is CASGPPDRVWETQYF.

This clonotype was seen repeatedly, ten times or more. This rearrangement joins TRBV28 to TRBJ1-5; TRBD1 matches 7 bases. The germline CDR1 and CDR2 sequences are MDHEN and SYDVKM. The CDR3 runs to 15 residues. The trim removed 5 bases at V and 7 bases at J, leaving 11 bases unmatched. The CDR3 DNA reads TGTGCCAGCAGTCCCTTACAGGGGACGCGGCAGCCCCAGCATTTT. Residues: CASSPLQGTRQPQHF.

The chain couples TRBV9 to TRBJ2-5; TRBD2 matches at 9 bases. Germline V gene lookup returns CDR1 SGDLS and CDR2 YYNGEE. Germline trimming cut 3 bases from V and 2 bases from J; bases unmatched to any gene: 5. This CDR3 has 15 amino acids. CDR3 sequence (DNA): TGTGCCAGCAGCGGAGTAGCGGGAGTGCAAGAGACCCAGTACTTC. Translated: CASSGVAGVQETQYF.

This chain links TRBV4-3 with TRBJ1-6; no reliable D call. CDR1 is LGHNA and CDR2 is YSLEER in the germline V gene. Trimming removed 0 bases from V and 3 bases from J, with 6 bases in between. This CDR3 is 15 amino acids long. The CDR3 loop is CASSQDWGYNSPLHF. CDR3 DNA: TGCGCCAGCAGCCAAGATTGGGGCTATAATTCACCCCTCCACTTT.

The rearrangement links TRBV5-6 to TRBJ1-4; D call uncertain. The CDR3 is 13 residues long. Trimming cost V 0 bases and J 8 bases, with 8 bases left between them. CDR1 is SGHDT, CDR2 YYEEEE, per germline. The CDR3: CASSLDPREKLFF. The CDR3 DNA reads TGTGCCAGCAGCTTGGACCCGAGGGAAAAACTGTTTTTT.